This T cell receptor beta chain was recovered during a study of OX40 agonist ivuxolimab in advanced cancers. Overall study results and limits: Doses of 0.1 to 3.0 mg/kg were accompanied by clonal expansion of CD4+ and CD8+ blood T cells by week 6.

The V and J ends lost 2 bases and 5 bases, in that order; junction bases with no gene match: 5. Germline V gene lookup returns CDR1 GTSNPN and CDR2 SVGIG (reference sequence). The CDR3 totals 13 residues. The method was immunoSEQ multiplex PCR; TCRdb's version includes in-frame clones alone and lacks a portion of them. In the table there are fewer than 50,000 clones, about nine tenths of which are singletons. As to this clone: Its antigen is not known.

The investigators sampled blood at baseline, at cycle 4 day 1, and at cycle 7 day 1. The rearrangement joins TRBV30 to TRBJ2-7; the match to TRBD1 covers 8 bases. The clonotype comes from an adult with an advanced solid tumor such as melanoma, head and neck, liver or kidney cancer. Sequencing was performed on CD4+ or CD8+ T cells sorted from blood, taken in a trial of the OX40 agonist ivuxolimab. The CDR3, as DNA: TGTGCCTGGAGTATGCGACAGGGGAACGAGCAGTACTTC. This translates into CAWSMRQGNEQYF.